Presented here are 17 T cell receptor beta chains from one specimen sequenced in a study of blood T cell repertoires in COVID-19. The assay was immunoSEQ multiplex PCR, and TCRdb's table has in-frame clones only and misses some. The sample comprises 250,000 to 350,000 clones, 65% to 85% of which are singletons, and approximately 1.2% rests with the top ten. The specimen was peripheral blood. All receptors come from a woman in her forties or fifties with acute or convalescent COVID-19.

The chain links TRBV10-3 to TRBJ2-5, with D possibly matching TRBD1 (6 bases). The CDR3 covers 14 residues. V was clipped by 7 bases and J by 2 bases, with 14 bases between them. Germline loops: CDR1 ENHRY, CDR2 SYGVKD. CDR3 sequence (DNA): TGTGCCATCATATGGGGCCAGGGGCAAGAGACCCAGTACTTC. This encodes CAIIWGQGQETQYF.

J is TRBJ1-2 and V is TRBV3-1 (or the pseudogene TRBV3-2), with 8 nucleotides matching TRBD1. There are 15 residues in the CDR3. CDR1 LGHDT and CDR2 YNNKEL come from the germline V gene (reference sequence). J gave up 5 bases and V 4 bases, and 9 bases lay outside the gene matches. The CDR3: CASSPIGTGGYGYTF. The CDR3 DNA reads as TGTGCCAGCAGCCCGATTGGGACAGGTGGATATGGCTACACCTTC.

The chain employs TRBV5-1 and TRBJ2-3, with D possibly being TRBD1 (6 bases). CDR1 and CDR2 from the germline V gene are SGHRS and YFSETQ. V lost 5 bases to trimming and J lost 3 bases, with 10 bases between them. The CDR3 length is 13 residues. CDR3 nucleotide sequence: TGCGCCAGCAGAACCGACAGGACAGATACGCAGTATTTT. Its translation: CASRTDRTDTQYF.

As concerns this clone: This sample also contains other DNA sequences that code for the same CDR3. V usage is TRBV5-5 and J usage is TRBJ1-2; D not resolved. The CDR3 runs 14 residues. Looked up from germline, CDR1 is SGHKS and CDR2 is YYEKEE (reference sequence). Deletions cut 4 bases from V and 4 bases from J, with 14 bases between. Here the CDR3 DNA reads TGTGCCAGCAGCCCCAGACTGGTATTCTATGGCTACACCTTC. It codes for CASSPRLVFYGYTF.

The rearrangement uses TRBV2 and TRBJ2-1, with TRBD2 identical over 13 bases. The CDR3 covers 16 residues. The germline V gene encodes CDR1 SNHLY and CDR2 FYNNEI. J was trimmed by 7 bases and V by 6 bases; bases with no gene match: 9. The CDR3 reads CASSDQLAGGLNEQFF. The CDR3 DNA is TGTGCCAGCAGCGACCAACTAGCGGGGGGGCTTAATGAGCAGTTCTTC. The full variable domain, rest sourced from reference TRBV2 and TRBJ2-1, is EPEVTQTPSHQVTQMGQEVILRCVPISNHLYFYWYRQILGQKVEFLVSFYNNEISEKSEIFDDQFSVERPDGSNFTLKIRSTKLEDSAMYFCASSDQLAGGLNEQFFGPGTRLTVL.

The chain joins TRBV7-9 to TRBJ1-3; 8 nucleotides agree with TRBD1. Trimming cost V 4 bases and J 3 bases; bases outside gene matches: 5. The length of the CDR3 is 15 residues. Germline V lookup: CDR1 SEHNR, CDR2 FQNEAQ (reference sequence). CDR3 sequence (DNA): TGTGCCAGCAGCTCTACAGGGGGGTTTGGAAACACCATATATTTT. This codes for CASSSTGGFGNTIYF.

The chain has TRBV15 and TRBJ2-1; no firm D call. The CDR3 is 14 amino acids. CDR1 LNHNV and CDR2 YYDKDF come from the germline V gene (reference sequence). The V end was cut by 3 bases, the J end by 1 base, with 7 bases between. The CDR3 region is CATSRFGSYNEQFF. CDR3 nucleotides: TGTGCCACCAGCAGGTTCGGTTCCTACAATGAGCAGTTCTTC.

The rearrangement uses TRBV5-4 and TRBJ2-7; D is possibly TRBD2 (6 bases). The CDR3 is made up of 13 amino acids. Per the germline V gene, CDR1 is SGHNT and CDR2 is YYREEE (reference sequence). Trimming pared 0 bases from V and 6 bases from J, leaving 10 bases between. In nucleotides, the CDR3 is TGTGCCAGCAGCTTGGGACGGGAGCGCGAGCAGTACTTC. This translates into CASSLGREREQYF.

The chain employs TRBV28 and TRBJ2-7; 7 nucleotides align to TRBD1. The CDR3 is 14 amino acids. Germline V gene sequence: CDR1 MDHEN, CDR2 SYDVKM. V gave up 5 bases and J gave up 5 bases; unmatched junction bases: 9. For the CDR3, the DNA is TGTGCCAGCAGTGATCACAGGGGACGAGACGAGCAGTACTTC. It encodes CASSDHRGRDEQYF.

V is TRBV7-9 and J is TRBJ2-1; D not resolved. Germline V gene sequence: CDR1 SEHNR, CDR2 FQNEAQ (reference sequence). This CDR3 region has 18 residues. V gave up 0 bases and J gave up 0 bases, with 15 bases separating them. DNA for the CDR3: TGTGCCAGCAGCTTAGCGCCCCTGGAGATGAGCTCCTACAATGAGCAGTTCTTC. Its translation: CASSLAPLEMSSYNEQFF.

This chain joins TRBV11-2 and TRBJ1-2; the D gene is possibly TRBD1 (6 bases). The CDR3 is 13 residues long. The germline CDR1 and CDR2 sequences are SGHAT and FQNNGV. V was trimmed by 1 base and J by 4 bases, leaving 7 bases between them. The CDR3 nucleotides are TGTGCCAGCAGCTTAGCAGGGGTCTATGGCTACACCTTC. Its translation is CASSLAGVYGYTF.

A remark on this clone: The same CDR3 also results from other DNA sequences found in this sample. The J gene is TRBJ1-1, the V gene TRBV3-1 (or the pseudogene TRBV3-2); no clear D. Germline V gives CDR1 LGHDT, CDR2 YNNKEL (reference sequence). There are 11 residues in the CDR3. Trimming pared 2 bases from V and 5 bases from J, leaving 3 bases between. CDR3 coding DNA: TGTGCCAGCAGCCAATCAACTGAAGCTTTCTTT. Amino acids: CASSQSTEAFF.

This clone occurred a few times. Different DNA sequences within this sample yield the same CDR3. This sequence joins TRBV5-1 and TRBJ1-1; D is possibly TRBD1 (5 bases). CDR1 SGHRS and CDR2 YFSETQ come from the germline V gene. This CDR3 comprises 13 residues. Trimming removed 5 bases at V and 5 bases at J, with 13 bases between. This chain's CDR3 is CASSLAGETEAFF. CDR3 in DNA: TGCGCCAGCAGTTTAGCGGGGGAGACTGAAGCTTTCTTT.

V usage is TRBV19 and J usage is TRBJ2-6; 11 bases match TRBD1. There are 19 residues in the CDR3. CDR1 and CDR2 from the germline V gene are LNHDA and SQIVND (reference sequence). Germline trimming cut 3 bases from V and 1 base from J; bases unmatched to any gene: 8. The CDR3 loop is CASSIGTGTGGSGANVLTF. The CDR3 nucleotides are TGTGCCAGTAGTATTGGAACCGGGACAGGGGGATCTGGGGCCAACGTCCTGACTTTC.

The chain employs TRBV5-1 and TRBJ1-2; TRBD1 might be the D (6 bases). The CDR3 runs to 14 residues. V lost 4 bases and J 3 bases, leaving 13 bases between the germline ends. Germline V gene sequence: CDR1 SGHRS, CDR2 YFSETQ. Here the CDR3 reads CASSPWGRDYGYTF. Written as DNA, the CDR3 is TGCGCCAGCAGCCCCTGGGGGCGAGACTATGGCTACACCTTC.

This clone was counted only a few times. The CDR3 nucleotides read TGTGCCAGCAGCCCTAATGGACAGGGGGTTCGGAACACTGAAGCTTTCTTT. It is translated as CASSPNGQGVRNTEAFF. This chain uses TRBV3-1 (or the pseudogene TRBV3-2) with TRBJ1-1; 10 bases are a match to TRBD1. The CDR3 is 17 amino acids. CDR1 and CDR2 (germline): LGHDT, YNNKEL (reference sequence). V lost 4 bases to trimming and J lost 1 base; unmatched junction nucleotides: 9.

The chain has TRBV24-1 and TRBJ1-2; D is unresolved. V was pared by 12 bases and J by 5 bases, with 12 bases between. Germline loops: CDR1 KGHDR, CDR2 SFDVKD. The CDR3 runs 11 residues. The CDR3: CAVRSLYGYTF. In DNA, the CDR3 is TGTGCCGTACGGTCTCTATATGGCTACACCTTC.